The sequence of this T cell receptor beta chain was determined in a study of cytomegalovirus exposure and HLA in healthy donors. TCRdb keeps only in-frame clones here, not all; method: immunoSEQ multiplex PCR. Among under 200,000 clones listed, about 90% were seen once. The germline gives CDR1 SEHNR, CDR2 FQNEAQ (reference sequence). Trimming pared 1 base from V and 1 base from J, leaving 5 bases between. This CDR3 has 14 amino acids. The sequenced material came from PBMCs. The receptor was derived from a woman younger than 45 in good health and CMV-seronegative. V usage is TRBV7-9 and J usage is TRBJ2-1; D not resolved. The CDR3 loop reads CASSLEGSYNEQFF. CDR3 in DNA: TGTGCCAGCAGCTTAGAAGGGTCCTACAATGAGCAGTTCTTC. Together with reference TRBV7-9 and TRBJ2-1, the CDR3 gives the full variable domain: DTGVSQNPRHKITKRGQNVTFRCDPISEHNRLYWYRQTLGQGPEFLTYFQNEAQLEKSRLLSDRFSAERPKGSFSTLEIQRTEQGDSAMYLCASSLEGSYNEQFFGPGTRLTVL.